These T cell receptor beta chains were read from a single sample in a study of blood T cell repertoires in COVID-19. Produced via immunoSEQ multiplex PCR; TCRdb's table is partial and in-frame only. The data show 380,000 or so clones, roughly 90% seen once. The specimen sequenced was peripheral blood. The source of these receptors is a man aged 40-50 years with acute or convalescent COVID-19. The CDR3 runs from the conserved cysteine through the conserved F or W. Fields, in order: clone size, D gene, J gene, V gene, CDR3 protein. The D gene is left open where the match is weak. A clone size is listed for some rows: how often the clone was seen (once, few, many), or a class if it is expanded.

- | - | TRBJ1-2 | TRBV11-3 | CASPRTANYGYTF
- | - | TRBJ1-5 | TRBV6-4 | CASNYPALSNQPQHF
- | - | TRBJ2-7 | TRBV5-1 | CASSLGGGEQYF
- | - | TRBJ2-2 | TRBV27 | CASSLTKLNTGELFF
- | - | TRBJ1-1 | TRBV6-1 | CASSEEEGSPNTEAFF
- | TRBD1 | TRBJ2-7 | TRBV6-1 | CASSDRDRGYEQYF
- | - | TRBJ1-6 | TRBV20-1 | CSASLDSPLHF
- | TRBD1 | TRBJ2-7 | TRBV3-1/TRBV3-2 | CASSQTTGQGDEQYF
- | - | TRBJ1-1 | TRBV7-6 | CASSLAGTQMNTEAFF
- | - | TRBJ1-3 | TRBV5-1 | CASSFETGSGNTIYF
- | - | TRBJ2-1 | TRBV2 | CASMKSREPSTNEQFF
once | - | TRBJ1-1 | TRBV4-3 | CASSQETGTNTEAFF
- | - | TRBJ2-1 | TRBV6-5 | CASSQITGPNEQFF
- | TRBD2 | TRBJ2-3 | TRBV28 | CASSPGKWREARTDTQYF
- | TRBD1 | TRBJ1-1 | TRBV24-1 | CATSDAGVTTGDTEAFF
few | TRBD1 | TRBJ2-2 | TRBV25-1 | CASSPRTGRPGELFF
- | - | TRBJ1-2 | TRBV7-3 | CASSLGDSPPGYTF
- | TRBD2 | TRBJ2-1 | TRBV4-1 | CASSHLTSGDEQFF
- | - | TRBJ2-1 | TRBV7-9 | CASSTNYEQFF
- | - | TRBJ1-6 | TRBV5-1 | CASSYQTGINSPLHF
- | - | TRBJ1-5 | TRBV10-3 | CAIRAGTMGNQPQHF
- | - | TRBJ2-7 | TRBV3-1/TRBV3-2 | CASSQEQGYEQYF